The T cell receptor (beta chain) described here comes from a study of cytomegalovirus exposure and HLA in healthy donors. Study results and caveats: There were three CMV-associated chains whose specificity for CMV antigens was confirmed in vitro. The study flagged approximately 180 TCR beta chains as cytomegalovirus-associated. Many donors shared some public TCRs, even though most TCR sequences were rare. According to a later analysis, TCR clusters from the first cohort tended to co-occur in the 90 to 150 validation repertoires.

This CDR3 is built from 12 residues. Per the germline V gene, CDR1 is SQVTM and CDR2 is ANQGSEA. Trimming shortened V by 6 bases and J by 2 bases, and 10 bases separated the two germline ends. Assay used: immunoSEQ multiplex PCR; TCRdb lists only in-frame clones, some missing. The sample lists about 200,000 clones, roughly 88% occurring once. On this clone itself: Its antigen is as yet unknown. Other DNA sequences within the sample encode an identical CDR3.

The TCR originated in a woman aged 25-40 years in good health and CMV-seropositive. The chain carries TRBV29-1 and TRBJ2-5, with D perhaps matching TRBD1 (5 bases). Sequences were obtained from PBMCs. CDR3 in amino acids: CSVDDRQETQYF. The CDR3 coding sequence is TGCAGCGTCGATGACAGACAAGAGACCCAGTACTTC.